The present T cell receptor beta chain was sequenced within a study of blood T cell repertoires in COVID-19. Across the whole study: Sites across the United States, Italy and Spain contributed samples from acute and convalescent COVID-19.

The V segment lost 4 bases and the J segment 5 bases; nucleotides outside the gene matches: 9. The CDR3 spans 16 residues. Germline V CDR1 and CDR2: MNHNS, SASEGT. As handled by the study authors: Scientists estimated how many nucleated cells there were by amplifying reference gene primers. Data came from immunoSEQ multiplex PCR; TCRdb stores just in-frame clones and leaves some out. From that table come the V and J calls and clone size; the DNA was used to work out D and trimming. This repertoire shows around 300,000 clones, approximately 88% found once; its top ten account for around 1.6%. Seattle's enrolled individuals joined amid active infection and were then monitored longitudinally.

This clonotype originated in a woman aged 30 to 39 with COVID-19, enrolled during active disease. V gene TRBV6-1 combines with J gene TRBJ2-1, with TRBD1 matching over 9 bases. Sequencing was carried out using peripheral blood. CDR3 DNA sequence: TGTGCCAGCAGTGGCGCTGGGGACAGGGCCCACAATGAGCAGTTCTTC. Amino acids: CASSGAGDRAHNEQFF.